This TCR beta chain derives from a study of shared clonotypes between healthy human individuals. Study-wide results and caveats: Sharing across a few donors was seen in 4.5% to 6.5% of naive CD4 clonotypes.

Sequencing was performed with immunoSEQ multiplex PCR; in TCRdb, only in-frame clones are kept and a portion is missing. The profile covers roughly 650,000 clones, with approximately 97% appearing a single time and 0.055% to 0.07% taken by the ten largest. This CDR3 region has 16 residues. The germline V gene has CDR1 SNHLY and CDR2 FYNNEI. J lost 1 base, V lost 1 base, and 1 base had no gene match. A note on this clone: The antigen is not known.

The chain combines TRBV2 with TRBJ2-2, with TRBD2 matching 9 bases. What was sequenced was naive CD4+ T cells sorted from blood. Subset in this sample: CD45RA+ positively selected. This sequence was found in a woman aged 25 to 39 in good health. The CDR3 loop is CASSEVTSGNTGELFF. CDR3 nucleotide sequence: TGTGCCAGCAGTGAAGTGACTAGCGGGAACACCGGGGAGCTGTTTTTT.